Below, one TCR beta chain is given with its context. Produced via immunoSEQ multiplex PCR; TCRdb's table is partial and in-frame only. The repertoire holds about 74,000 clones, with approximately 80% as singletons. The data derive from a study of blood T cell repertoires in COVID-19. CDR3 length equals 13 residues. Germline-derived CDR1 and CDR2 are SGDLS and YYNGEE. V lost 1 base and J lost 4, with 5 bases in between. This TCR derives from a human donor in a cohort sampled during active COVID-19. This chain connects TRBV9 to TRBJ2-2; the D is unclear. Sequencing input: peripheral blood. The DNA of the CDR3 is TGTGCCAGCAGCGTATATCTCACCGGGGAGCTGTTTTTT. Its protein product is CASSVYLTGELFF.